Listed below are T cell receptor beta chains from one sample, sequenced in a study of vaccination effects on CD4 cells after COVID-19. No antigen has been identified for these receptors. Some clones are missing from TCRdb's copy, which holds only in-frame ones; the method was immunoSEQ multiplex PCR. The sample has approximately 30,000 clones; approximately 64% are singletons. This sample comprised CD4+ T cells from PBMCs cultured with SARS-CoV-2 spike peptides, obtained after COVID-19 vaccination. These receptors all come from a human donor who received a COVID-19 vaccine. Both conserved end residues are part of each CDR3. D genes are given only for firm matches. Clone size, where shown, is once, few, many, or a class for clones that have expanded.

DNA: TGTGCCAGCAGTACTAGCGGGAGTCACGAGCAGTACTTC; CDR3: CASSTSGSHEQYF; D: TRBD2; J: TRBJ2-7; size: few; V: TRBV12-3/TRBV12-4
DNA: TGTGCCAGCAACTTTGACTTCTCCTACGAGCAGTACTTC; CDR3: CASNFDFSYEQYF; D: NA; J: TRBJ2-7; size: NA; V: TRBV6-5
DNA: TGTGCCACAGGGGCGGACTCTGGAAACACCATATATTTT; CDR3: CATGADSGNTIYF; D: NA; J: TRBJ1-3; size: NA; V: TRBV6-5
DNA: TGTGCCATCAGGGAACAGGAGGGGCGAGCTTTCTTT; CDR3: CAIREQEGRAFF; D: NA; J: TRBJ1-1; size: NA; V: TRBV10-3
DNA: TGTGCCAGCAGTGAAGCGCAGAGACAGAGCTATGGCTACACCTTC; CDR3: CASSEAQRQSYGYTF; D: NA; J: TRBJ1-2; size: NA; V: TRBV2
DNA: TGTGCCACCAGCAGAGATGGGCAGGGGCGCGGTGAAGCTTTCTTT; CDR3: CATSRDGQGRGEAFF; D: NA; J: TRBJ1-1; size: NA; V: TRBV15
DNA: TGTGCCAGCAGCGCCCCCGGGACTAGCTCCTACAATGAGCAGTTCTTC; CDR3: CASSAPGTSSYNEQFF; D: TRBD2; J: TRBJ2-1; size: NA; V: TRBV5-4
DNA: TGTGCCAGCAGCCGTGAGGGGGCCGGAAACACCATATATTTT; CDR3: CASSREGAGNTIYF; D: TRBD1; J: TRBJ1-3; size: NA; V: TRBV5-4
DNA: TGTGCCAGCAGTTTAGAGGGCAGCTATGGCTACACCTTC; CDR3: CASSLEGSYGYTF; D: NA; J: TRBJ1-2; size: few; V: TRBV27
DNA: TGTGCCAGCAGCTTAGAAGACAATGAGCAGTTCTTC; CDR3: CASSLEDNEQFF; D: NA; J: TRBJ2-1; size: few; V: TRBV11-3
DNA: TGTGCCAGCAGCGGTTATAACTATGGCTACACCTTC; CDR3: CASSGYNYGYTF; D: NA; J: TRBJ1-2; size: NA; V: TRBV11-2
DNA: TGTGCCAGCTCGCGCCGGACTTTCGAGAAGCGTGTCCCCGAGCAGTACTTC; CDR3: CASSRRTFEKRVPEQYF; D: NA; J: TRBJ2-7; size: few; V: TRBV18
DNA: TGTGCCAGCAGTTTATGGGGGAAAGGCACTGAAGCTTTCTTT; CDR3: CASSLWGKGTEAFF; D: NA; J: TRBJ1-1; size: NA; V: TRBV27
DNA: TGTGCCAGCAGCCATTGGGGCGGGGGGGACACAGATACGCAGTATTTT; CDR3: CASSHWGGGDTDTQYF; D: TRBD2; J: TRBJ2-3; size: few; V: TRBV4-2
DNA: TGTGCCAGCAGAAGAACAAGGGATTTTATTTCTGGAAACACCATATATTTT; CDR3: CASRRTRDFISGNTIYF; D: NA; J: TRBJ1-3; size: NA; V: TRBV11-2
DNA: TGTGCCAGCTCATCTTATAATTCACCCCTCCACTTT; CDR3: CASSSYNSPLHF; D: NA; J: TRBJ1-6; size: few; V: TRBV18
DNA: TGTGCCAGCGAGCTCGGGGGCAATCAGCCCCAGCATTTT; CDR3: CASELGGNQPQHF; D: NA; J: TRBJ1-5; size: few; V: TRBV2
DNA: TGCGCCAGCAGTGAGGTAGGACGCGAGCAGTACTTC; CDR3: CASSEVGREQYF; D: NA; J: TRBJ2-7; size: few; V: TRBV10-1
DNA: TGTGCCAGTAGGGGAGACAGATACGAGCAGTACTTC; CDR3: CASRGDRYEQYF; D: NA; J: TRBJ2-7; size: NA; V: TRBV19
DNA: TGTGCCAGCGGCTCAGGGGAAGCTTTCTTT; CDR3: CASGSGEAFF; D: NA; J: TRBJ1-1; size: NA; V: TRBV27